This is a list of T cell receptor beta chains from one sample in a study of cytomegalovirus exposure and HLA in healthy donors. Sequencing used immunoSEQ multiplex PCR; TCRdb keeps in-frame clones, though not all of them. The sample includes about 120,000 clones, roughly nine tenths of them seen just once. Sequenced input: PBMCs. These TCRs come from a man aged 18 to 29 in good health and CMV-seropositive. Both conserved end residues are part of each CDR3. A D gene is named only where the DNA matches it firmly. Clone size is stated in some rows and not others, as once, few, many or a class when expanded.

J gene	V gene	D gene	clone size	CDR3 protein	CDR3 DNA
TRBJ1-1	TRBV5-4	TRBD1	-	CASSFVGTDTEAFF	TGTGCCAGCAGCTTCGTCGGGACAGACACTGAAGCTTTCTTT
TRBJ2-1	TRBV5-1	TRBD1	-	CASSLEGTGEQFF	TGCGCCAGCAGCTTGGAGGGGACAGGTGAGCAGTTCTTC
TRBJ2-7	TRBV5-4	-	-	CASSLMGPRQNIYEQYF	TGTGCCAGCAGCCTGATGGGCCCTCGACAGAACATTTACGAGCAGTACTTC
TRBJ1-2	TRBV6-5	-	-	CASSPQGYGSGYTF	TGTGCCAGCAGTCCCCAGGGGTATGGATCTGGCTACACCTTC
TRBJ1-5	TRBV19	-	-	CASARGGLDQPQHF	TGTGCCAGCGCCCGGGGGGGCTTGGATCAGCCCCAGCATTTT
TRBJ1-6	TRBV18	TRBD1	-	CASSPDGQGGFSPLHF	TGTGCCAGCTCACCAGACGGACAGGGTGGGTTTTCACCCCTCCACTTT
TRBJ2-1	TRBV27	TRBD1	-	CASSLSRVQGNEQFF	TGTGCCAGCAGTTTATCGAGGGTACAGGGGAATGAGCAGTTCTTC
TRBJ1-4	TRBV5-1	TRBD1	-	CASSPGWDRTNEKLFF	TGCGCCAGCAGCCCGGGATGGGACAGAACTAATGAAAAACTGTTTTTT
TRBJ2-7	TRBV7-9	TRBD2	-	CASSPGGSGGAYEQYF	TGTGCCAGCAGCCCAGGAGGTAGCGGGGGGGCCTACGAGCAGTACTTC
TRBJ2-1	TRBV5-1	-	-	CASSLQGGGVNEQFF	TGCGCCAGCAGCTTGCAGGGGGGCGGGGTAAATGAGCAGTTCTTC
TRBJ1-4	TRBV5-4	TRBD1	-	CASSLGGQGGEKLFF	TGTGCCAGCAGCTTGGGGGGACAGGGAGGGGAAAAACTGTTTTTT
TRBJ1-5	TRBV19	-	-	CASMGYREQVEQPQHF	TGTGCCAGTATGGGGTACAGGGAACAGGTTGAGCAGCCCCAGCATTTT
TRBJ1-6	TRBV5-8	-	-	CASSLSTVNSPLHF	TGTGCCAGCAGCTTGTCAACAGTCAATTCACCCCTCCACTTT
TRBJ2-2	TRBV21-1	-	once	CASSRTTIEVRDRGPGELFF	TGTGCCAGCAGCCGAACAACTATAGAGGTACGGGACAGGGGGCCCGGGGAGCTGTTTTTT
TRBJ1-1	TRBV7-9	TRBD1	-	CASSSLQGAGNTEAFF	TGTGCCAGCAGCTCCCTACAGGGGGCTGGAAACACTGAAGCTTTCTTT
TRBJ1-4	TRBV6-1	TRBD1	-	CASTLDRSNEQLFF	TGTGCCAGCACTCTGGACAGGAGTAATGAGCAACTGTTTTTT
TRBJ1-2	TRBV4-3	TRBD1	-	CASSQGQGYGYTF	TGCGCCAGCAGCCAGGGACAGGGCTATGGCTACACCTTC
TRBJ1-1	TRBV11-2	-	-	CASSQQGNTEAFF	TGTGCCAGCAGCCAACAGGGGAACACTGAAGCTTTCTTT
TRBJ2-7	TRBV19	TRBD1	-	CASSDQGAGAYEQYF	TGTGCCAGTAGTGACCAGGGGGCCGGGGCCTACGAGCAGTACTTC
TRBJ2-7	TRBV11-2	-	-	CASSLVRPPKDF	TGTGCCAGCAGCTTAGTCAGGCCACCTAAGGACTTC
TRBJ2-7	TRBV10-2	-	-	CASSAVYASSYEQYF	TGCGCCAGCAGCGCCGTTTATGCGAGCTCCTACGAGCAGTACTTC
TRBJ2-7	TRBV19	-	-	CASTPRDRRYEQYF	TGTGCCAGTACCCCTCGCGACAGGAGATACGAGCAGTACTTC
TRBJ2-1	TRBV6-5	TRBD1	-	CASSPGDRGHNEQFF	TGTGCCAGCAGCCCCGGGGACAGGGGGCACAATGAGCAGTTCTTC
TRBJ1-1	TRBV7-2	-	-	CASGIGLGGTEAFF	TGTGCCAGCGGTATTGGGCTAGGGGGCACTGAAGCTTTCTTT
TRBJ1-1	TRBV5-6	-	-	CASSSLTVKNTEAFF	TGTGCCAGCAGCTCGCTGACAGTAAAGAACACTGAAGCTTTCTTT
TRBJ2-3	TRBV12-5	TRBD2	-	CASGLGLATDTQYF	TGTGCTAGTGGTTTAGGACTAGCCACAGATACGCAGTATTTT
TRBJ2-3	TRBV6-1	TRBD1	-	CASSEALTRQGSTDTQYF	TGTGCCAGCAGTGAAGCGCTGACTCGACAGGGGAGCACAGATACGCAGTATTTT
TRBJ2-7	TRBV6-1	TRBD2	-	CASSEELAGGGEQYF	TGTGCCAGCAGTGAAGAACTAGCGGGGGGAGGCGAGCAGTACTTC
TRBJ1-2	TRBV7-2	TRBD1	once	CASSLTGEAYGYTF	TGTGCCAGCAGCTTGACAGGGGAAGCCTATGGCTACACCTTC
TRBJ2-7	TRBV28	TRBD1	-	CASKIQGAGSYEQYF	TGTGCCAGCAAGATACAGGGGGCGGGATCCTACGAGCAGTACTTC
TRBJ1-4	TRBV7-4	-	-	CASSDIGPYPEKGGGKLFF	TGTGCCAGCAGTGATATAGGGCCTTACCCCGAAAAAGGGGGGGGAAAACTGTTTTTT
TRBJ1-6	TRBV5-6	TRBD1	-	CASSQSAGQGHNSPLHF	TGTGCCAGCAGCCAATCGGCGGGACAGGGCCATAATTCACCCCTCCACTTT
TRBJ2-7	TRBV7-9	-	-	CASSQGTPSEQYF	TGTGCCAGCAGCCAAGGGACTCCCTCAGAGCAGTACTTC
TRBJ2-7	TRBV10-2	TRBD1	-	CASRPTRDRVEYEQYF	TGCGCCAGCAGGCCAACTCGGGACAGGGTGGAATACGAGCAGTACTTC
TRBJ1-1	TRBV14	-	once	CASSQGSFTEAFF	TGTGCCAGCAGCCAGGGCAGCTTCACTGAAGCTTTCTTT
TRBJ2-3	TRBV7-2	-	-	CASSLSPSVVTDTQYF	TGTGCCAGCAGCTTATCGCCTAGCGTGGTCACAGATACGCAGTATTTT
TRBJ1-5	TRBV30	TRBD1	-	CAWSRDRNQPQHF	TGTGCCTGGAGTCGGGACAGAAATCAGCCCCAGCATTTT
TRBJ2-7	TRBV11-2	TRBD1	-	CASSPRTGAYEQYF	TGTGCCAGCAGCCCCAGGACAGGTGCCTACGAGCAGTACTTC
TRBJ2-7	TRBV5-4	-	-	CASSLDNEQYF	TGTGCCAGCAGCTTGGACAACGAGCAGTACTTC
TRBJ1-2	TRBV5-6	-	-	CASSPWGGSAGYTF	TGTGCCAGCAGCCCATGGGGGGGTAGCGCTGGCTACACCTTC
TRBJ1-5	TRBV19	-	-	CASNIRGQSSNQPQHF	TGTGCCAGTAACATTAGAGGTCAGTCGAGCAATCAGCCCCAGCATTTT
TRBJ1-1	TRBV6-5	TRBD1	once	CASSLADRVESEAFF	TGTGCCAGCAGTCTAGCGGACAGGGTAGAATCTGAAGCTTTCTTT
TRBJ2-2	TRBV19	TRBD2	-	CASTAGVAGPSGELFF	TGTGCCAGTACCGCCGGGGTAGCGGGGCCGTCCGGGGAGCTGTTTTTT
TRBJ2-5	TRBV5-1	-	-	CASSSGQGGETQYF	TGCGCCAGCAGCTCTGGACAGGGAGGGGAGACCCAGTACTTC
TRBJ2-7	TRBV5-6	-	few	CASRFGGEQYF	TGTGCCAGCAGGTTCGGAGGCGAGCAGTACTTC
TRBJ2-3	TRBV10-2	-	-	CASSERDGGSNTQYF	TGCGCCAGCAGTGAACGCGATGGGGGCTCAAATACGCAGTATTTT
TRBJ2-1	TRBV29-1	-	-	CSVEGLSNEQFF	TGCAGCGTGGAGGGACTGTCGAATGAGCAGTTCTTC
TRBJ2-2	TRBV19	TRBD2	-	CASWQRGGTGELFF	TGTGCCAGTTGGCAGCGGGGGGGAACCGGGGAGCTGTTTTTT
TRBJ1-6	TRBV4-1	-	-	CASSQSPPSPLHF	TGCGCCAGCAGCCAAAGCCCCCCCTCACCCCTCCACTTT
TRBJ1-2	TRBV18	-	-	CASSPSPPANYGYTF	TGTGCCAGCTCACCTTCCCCCCCGGCTAACTATGGCTACACCTTC
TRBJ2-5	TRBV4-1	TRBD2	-	CASSQDVTSGGYQETQYF	TGCGCCAGCAGCCAAGATGTAACTAGCGGGGGGTACCAAGAGACCCAGTACTTC
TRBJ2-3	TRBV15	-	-	CATSRDPTETTDTQYF	TGTGCCACCAGCAGAGACCCGACAGAGACCACAGATACGCAGTATTTT
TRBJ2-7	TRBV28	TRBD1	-	CASSSGTGRQLRGYEQYF	TGTGCCAGCAGTTCCGGGACAGGACGACAACTACGGGGGTACGAGCAGTACTTC
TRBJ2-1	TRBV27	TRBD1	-	CASSLRQGIGNEQFF	TGTGCCAGCAGTCTCCGACAGGGGATCGGCAATGAGCAGTTCTTC
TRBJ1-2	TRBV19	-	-	CASNLGANDQYGYTF	TGTGCCAGTAACCTGGGGGCTAATGACCAATATGGCTACACCTTC
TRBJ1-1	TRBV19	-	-	CASSTLSPEGTEAFF	TGTGCCAGTAGTACCCTCAGCCCTGAGGGCACTGAAGCTTTCTTT